This T cell receptor beta chain came from a study of T cells after yellow fever vaccination. Notes on the study in general: In post-booster samples, most primary-vaccination clones reappeared (just under 97% CD4, about 91% CD8).

From the 5' RACE reads, TCRdb called clonotypes with MiXCR, one entry per CDR3 protein. The sample records 500,000 to 650,000 distinct CDR3 sequences, approximately 13% being singletons. Germline loops: CDR1 SGHKS, CDR2 YYEKEE (reference sequence). V shed 4 bases and J 3 bases; nucleotides not matched to a gene: 15. The CDR3 is 17 residues long. As concerns this clonotype: Its cognate antigen is unknown.

The specimen was PBMCs, collected on the day of the yellow fever booster vaccination. This clonotype was sampled from a young man who received the YFV17D yellow fever vaccine. This chain uses TRBV5-5 with TRBJ2-7; 8 nucleotides line up with TRBD1. CDR3 loop: CASSRDRGASTLYEQYF. In DNA, the CDR3 is TGTGCCAGCAGCAGAGACAGGGGCGCGTCCACCCTCTACGAGCAGTACTTC.